The rows below give T cell receptor beta chains drawn from one sample of a study of T cell responses to AZD1222 COVID-19 vaccine. Only in-frame clones appear in the TCRdb table, and some are missing; sequencing was by immunoSEQ multiplex PCR. The profile shows about 130,000 clones, approximately 85% of them singletons. The sequencing used peripheral blood, collected 28 days after the second AZD1222 dose. Receptors were obtained from an adult who received the AZD1222 COVID-19 vaccine. Both conserved end residues are part of each CDR3. D genes are given only for firm matches. The size field is filled for only some rows; it gives once, few, many or a size class.

DNA: TGTGCCAGCAGTCTAGGTCGCAACACTGAAGCTTTCTTT
CDR3: CASSLGRNTEAFF
J: TRBJ1-1
size: many
D: NA
V: TRBV27

DNA: TGTGCCAGCAGCCCTACAGTTGTTACCGGGACAGGGGGCAGATTGATGAACACTGAAGCTTTCTTT
CDR3: CASSPTVVTGTGGRLMNTEAFF
J: TRBJ1-1
size: NA
D: TRBD1
V: TRBV9

DNA: TGTGCCAGCAGTAGGCAGGGATCCATGAACACTGAAGCTTTCTTT
CDR3: CASSRQGSMNTEAFF
J: TRBJ1-1
size: NA
D: NA
V: TRBV5-5

DNA: TGTGCCTGGGGGGCCCAATTCGGCTATGGCTACACCTTC
CDR3: CAWGAQFGYGYTF
J: TRBJ1-2
size: NA
D: NA
V: TRBV30

DNA: TGTGCCAGCAGCCCTGGGGAAGATGAGCAGTTCTTC
CDR3: CASSPGEDEQFF
J: TRBJ2-1
size: NA
D: NA
V: TRBV3-1/TRBV3-2

DNA: TGTGCCTGGAGTGTAGTTCGGGGGGGAGAAGCTTTCTTT
CDR3: CAWSVVRGGEAFF
J: TRBJ1-1
size: NA
D: NA
V: TRBV30

DNA: TGTGCCAGCCGCCCCCGGGGGGCGAACGCCGGGGAGCTGTTTTTT
CDR3: CASRPRGANAGELFF
J: TRBJ2-2
size: NA
D: NA
V: TRBV10-3

DNA: TGTGCCAGCAGCCAATCGGGAGGACTCTACGAGCAGTACTTC
CDR3: CASSQSGGLYEQYF
J: TRBJ2-7
size: NA
D: NA
V: TRBV16

DNA: TGTGCCAGCAGTGGTTGGGGGGCCAACGTCCTGACTTTC
CDR3: CASSGWGANVLTF
J: TRBJ2-6
size: NA
D: NA
V: TRBV12-3/TRBV12-4

DNA: TGTGCCAGCAGCTTAAGTTTTCTGGTGGTAATCTATGGCTACACCTTC
CDR3: CASSLSFLVVIYGYTF
J: TRBJ1-2
size: NA
D: NA
V: TRBV7-2

DNA: TGCGCCAGCAGACCCGGACAGGGAACGGATACGCAGTATTTT
CDR3: CASRPGQGTDTQYF
J: TRBJ2-3
size: once
D: TRBD1
V: TRBV5-1

DNA: TGTGCCAGCAGTGAAACAGGCTACAGCAACACAGATACGCAGTATTTT
CDR3: CASSETGYSNTDTQYF
J: TRBJ2-3
size: NA
D: NA
V: TRBV2

DNA: TGTGCCAGCAGCTTTTCGCGGACAGGGGTCCACCGAGCATACACTGAAGCTTTCTTT
CDR3: CASSFSRTGVHRAYTEAFF
J: TRBJ1-1
size: NA
D: TRBD1
V: TRBV7-9

DNA: TGTGCCAGCAGCCCCCCGGACTCCTACACCGGGGAGCTGTTTTTT
CDR3: CASSPPDSYTGELFF
J: TRBJ2-2
size: once
D: NA
V: TRBV7-2

DNA: TGTGCCTGGAGTAGCGACCTGTATAGCAATCAGCCCCAGCATTTT
CDR3: CAWSSDLYSNQPQHF
J: TRBJ1-5
size: once
D: NA
V: TRBV30

DNA: TGTGCCAGCAGCCAAGAGTACGATGAAAAACTGTTTTTT
CDR3: CASSQEYDEKLFF
J: TRBJ1-4
size: NA
D: NA
V: TRBV3-1/TRBV3-2

DNA: TGTGCCAGCAGCCCCCAGGGACAGGGCTATGGCTACACCTTC
CDR3: CASSPQGQGYGYTF
J: TRBJ1-2
size: NA
D: TRBD1
V: TRBV7-8

DNA: TGTGCCAGCAGCCAGGGACAGGGTTTCGATGAGCAGTTCTTC
CDR3: CASSQGQGFDEQFF
J: TRBJ2-1
size: NA
D: TRBD1
V: TRBV7-9

DNA: TGTGCCAGCAGCCGTCCGGGACTACAAGAGACCCAGTACTTC
CDR3: CASSRPGLQETQYF
J: TRBJ2-5
size: NA
D: TRBD2
V: TRBV3-1/TRBV3-2

DNA: TGTGCCAGCAGCCTGACACGGAACTATGGCTACACCTTC
CDR3: CASSLTRNYGYTF
J: TRBJ1-2
size: NA
D: NA
V: TRBV3-1/TRBV3-2

DNA: TGTGCCAGCAGTTCAGCCGACAGGGGGCTCTGGGGCTACACCTTC
CDR3: CASSSADRGLWGYTF
J: TRBJ1-2
size: NA
D: TRBD1
V: TRBV28

DNA: TGCGCCAGCAGCCCACGGACAGGGGGCGGGAATAATTCACCCCTCCACTTT
CDR3: CASSPRTGGGNNSPLHF
J: TRBJ1-6
size: NA
D: TRBD1
V: TRBV5-1

DNA: TGTGCCAGCAGTTATATGGGAGGACTTTCGGATGAAAAACTGTTTTTT
CDR3: CASSYMGGLSDEKLFF
J: TRBJ1-4
size: NA
D: NA
V: TRBV6-5

DNA: TGTGCCAGTAGTTCCCGCCGACAGAACTATGGCTACACCTTC
CDR3: CASSSRRQNYGYTF
J: TRBJ1-2
size: NA
D: NA
V: TRBV19

DNA: TGCGCCAGCAGCTTGGGACCCACCGGGGAGCTGTTTTTT
CDR3: CASSLGPTGELFF
J: TRBJ2-2
size: NA
D: NA
V: TRBV5-1

DNA: TGTGCCAGCAGATACTCATCGGCTTACGAGCAGTACTTC
CDR3: CASRYSSAYEQYF
J: TRBJ2-7
size: NA
D: NA
V: TRBV5-6

DNA: TGTGCCAGTGGGACGGGAGCTAATAATTCACCCCTCCACTTT
CDR3: CASGTGANNSPLHF
J: TRBJ1-6
size: NA
D: NA
V: TRBV6-5

DNA: TGCGCCAGCTCCCGGAACAACTACGAGCAGTACTTC
CDR3: CASSRNNYEQYF
J: TRBJ2-7
size: NA
D: NA
V: TRBV5-1

DNA: TGTGCCAGTCGTGGGGCCCGGGGCGGGGAGCTGTTTTTT
CDR3: CASRGARGGELFF
J: TRBJ2-2
size: NA
D: NA
V: TRBV19

DNA: TGTGCCAGCAGCCCAAACAGACAGGTCGGAACTGAAGCTTTCTTT
CDR3: CASSPNRQVGTEAFF
J: TRBJ1-1
size: NA
D: NA
V: TRBV5-4

DNA: TGTGCCAGCAGCTTCGGGGGCCGGCTATTCGTTGAGCAGTTCTTC
CDR3: CASSFGGRLFVEQFF
J: TRBJ2-1
size: NA
D: NA
V: TRBV5-4

DNA: TGTGCCACCAGGGGCAGGGAAGGCAATCAGCCCCAGCATTTT
CDR3: CATRGREGNQPQHF
J: TRBJ1-5
size: NA
D: NA
V: TRBV19

DNA: TGTGCCAGCAGCCTAACGGGACAGGACACCGGGGAGCTGTTTTTT
CDR3: CASSLTGQDTGELFF
J: TRBJ2-2
size: NA
D: TRBD1
V: TRBV7-3

DNA: TGTGCCAGCAGCTTAAGGGTCACCTCGGGGGGGTTCTACGAGCAGTACTTC
CDR3: CASSLRVTSGGFYEQYF
J: TRBJ2-7
size: few
D: TRBD2
V: TRBV7-2

DNA: TGTGCCAGCAGTGAATCTGGGAGGGGCAATCAGCCCCAGCATTTT
CDR3: CASSESGRGNQPQHF
J: TRBJ1-5
size: once
D: NA
V: TRBV25-1

DNA: TGTGCCAGCAGCTTAGTTAGCGACAGGGCGGTCGGTTCACCCCTCCACTTT
CDR3: CASSLVSDRAVGSPLHF
J: TRBJ1-6
size: NA
D: TRBD1
V: TRBV7-2

DNA: TGTGCCAGCAGCGGGGAGCTGGAGACCCAGTACTTC
CDR3: CASSGELETQYF
J: TRBJ2-5
size: NA
D: NA
V: TRBV9

DNA: TGCGCCAGCAGCTCCCGGACAGGCGCAAGCGAAAAACTGTTTTTT
CDR3: CASSSRTGASEKLFF
J: TRBJ1-4
size: NA
D: TRBD1
V: TRBV4-1

DNA: TGTGCCAGCGGCCCGGACAGGAACACTGAAGCTTTCTTT
CDR3: CASGPDRNTEAFF
J: TRBJ1-1
size: NA
D: NA
V: TRBV7-3

DNA: TGTGCCAGCAGTCAGGGTTCCGGCAGCTCCTACGAGCAGTACTTC
CDR3: CASSQGSGSSYEQYF
J: TRBJ2-7
size: NA
D: NA
V: TRBV18

DNA: TGCGCCAGCAGCGGGACAGGCGGGATAGGGGAGACCCAGTACTTC
CDR3: CASSGTGGIGETQYF
J: TRBJ2-5
size: NA
D: TRBD1
V: TRBV5-1

DNA: TGTGCCAGCAGCCCGAGCCCGACAGGGGAGGGTTATGGCTACACCTTC
CDR3: CASSPSPTGEGYGYTF
J: TRBJ1-2
size: NA
D: TRBD1
V: TRBV13

DNA: TGTGCCAGCACGAACCTTAGACAGGTCTCTGGAAACACCATATATTTT
CDR3: CASTNLRQVSGNTIYF
J: TRBJ1-3
size: few
D: NA
V: TRBV7-8

DNA: TGTGCCACCAGGGACACCTCCGAAAGGTCACCCCTCCACTTT
CDR3: CATRDTSERSPLHF
J: TRBJ1-6
size: NA
D: NA
V: TRBV24-1

DNA: TGTGCCTGGAGTGGGGGGTCAGGGGGCATTTCTGAAGCTTTCTTT
CDR3: CAWSGGSGGISEAFF
J: TRBJ1-1
size: NA
D: TRBD1
V: TRBV30

DNA: TGTGCCAGCAGTGAGCAAGGGGGTCAGCCCCAGCATTTT
CDR3: CASSEQGGQPQHF
J: TRBJ1-5
size: NA
D: NA
V: TRBV6-1

DNA: TGTGCCAGCATCGAATTGAAACAGGGAGTTGAGAGTACCATATATTTT
CDR3: CASIELKQGVESTIYF
J: TRBJ1-3
size: NA
D: NA
V: TRBV5-6

DNA: TGTGCCAGCAGTTCACTAAATCAGCCCCAGCATTTT
CDR3: CASSSLNQPQHF
J: TRBJ1-5
size: NA
D: NA
V: TRBV6-5

DNA: TGCGCCAGCAGCCCCGGACAGGGGGCGACGGTCCAAGAGACCCAGTACTTC
CDR3: CASSPGQGATVQETQYF
J: TRBJ2-5
size: NA
D: TRBD1
V: TRBV5-1

DNA: TGTGCCTGGAGTGGCGACAGCCGAGGGGAAAAACTGTTTTTT
CDR3: CAWSGDSRGEKLFF
J: TRBJ1-4
size: NA
D: NA
V: TRBV30

DNA: TGTGCCAGCCTTGGTAGGGGCCCTGAAGCTTTCTTT
CDR3: CASLGRGPEAFF
J: TRBJ1-1
size: NA
D: NA
V: TRBV12-3/TRBV12-4

DNA: TGTGCCAGCAACCCCGGGGGAGATACGCAGTATTTT
CDR3: CASNPGGDTQYF
J: TRBJ2-3
size: NA
D: NA
V: TRBV5-4

DNA: TGTGCCAGCAGCACTACTAGCGGGGTGCCGGATACGCAGTATTTT
CDR3: CASSTTSGVPDTQYF
J: TRBJ2-3
size: NA
D: TRBD2
V: TRBV5-5

DNA: TGTGCCAGCTCACCACCGGGGGCCGCGGGAGAAAAACTGTTTTTT
CDR3: CASSPPGAAGEKLFF
J: TRBJ1-4
size: NA
D: NA
V: TRBV18

DNA: TGTGCCAGCAGCCCAGGGGACAATGAGCAGTTCTTC
CDR3: CASSPGDNEQFF
J: TRBJ2-1
size: many
D: NA
V: TRBV7-7

DNA: TGTGCCAGCAGCTTCAATAGGGAGGGAAAACTGTTTTTT
CDR3: CASSFNREGKLFF
J: TRBJ1-4
size: NA
D: NA
V: TRBV11-3

DNA: TGTGCCAGCACCTCTTTGGGGAACACTGAAGCTTTCTTT
CDR3: CASTSLGNTEAFF
J: TRBJ1-1
size: NA
D: NA
V: TRBV7-3

DNA: TGTGCCAGCAGCCAAGGTCGTGGTGAGCAGTTCTTC
CDR3: CASSQGRGEQFF
J: TRBJ2-1
size: NA
D: NA
V: TRBV3-1/TRBV3-2

DNA: TGTGCCAGTAGCCCGGGACCTTTGAACACTGAAGCTTTCTTT
CDR3: CASSPGPLNTEAFF
J: TRBJ1-1
size: NA
D: NA
V: TRBV19